This T cell receptor (beta chain) was observed in a study of blood T cell repertoires in COVID-19. This CDR3 has 13 residues. Per the germline V gene, CDR1 is KGHSH and CDR2 is LQKENI. Trimming cost V 6 bases and J 6 bases, with 14 bases left between them. Assay used: immunoSEQ multiplex PCR; TCRdb lists only in-frame clones, some missing. Of 100,000 to 150,000 clones listed, roughly 90% are singletons. This clone was recorded only once. The clonotype originates from a man aged 50 or older with COVID-19, enrolled during active disease. This chain uses TRBV18 with TRBJ1-1; a weak D match, TRBD1 (6 bases). Sequencing used peripheral blood. The DNA for the CDR3 is TGTGCCAGCTCGCCCAGCCAGGGGTCTGAAGCTTTCTTT. Translation gives CASSPSQGSEAFF. The full variable domain, rest sourced from reference TRBV18 and TRBJ1-1, is NAGVMQNPRHLVRRRGQEARLRCSPMKGHSHVYWYRQLPEEGLKFMVYLQKENIIDESGMPKERFSAEFPKEGPSILRIQQVVRGDSAAYFCASSPSQGSEAFFGQGTRLTVV.